This T cell receptor beta chain was recorded in a study of a mutant IDH1 vaccine in newly diagnosed glioma. In the study overall: There were eight vaccinations for patients, given in weeks 1, 3, 5, 7, 11, 15, 19 and 23.

Turning to this clone: Antigen: not known.

The data were produced by immunoSEQ multiplex PCR, yet TCRdb's version contains in-frame clones alone and is incomplete. The top ten hold around 0.6% of the sample, which has 110,000 or so clones, roughly 90% seen once. General study findings and limits: Across multiple MHC alleles, around 92% of patients had vaccine-induced responses.

The time point: week 11, during vaccination. Vaccine doses each comprised 300 ug of mutant IDH1 20-mer peptide, with topical imiquimod. Germline V gene sequence: CDR1 SGHTA, CDR2 FQGTGA. This CDR3 spans 15 amino acids. Trimming removed 2 bases from V and 2 bases from J, with 12 bases in between. This chain joins TRBV7-3 and TRBJ2-5, with D perhaps TRBD1 (6 bases). This specimen was PBMCs, taken from a glioma patient whose treatment included an IDH1 peptide vaccine. The clonotype was recovered from a woman aged 50 to 65 with glioma. CDR3 amino acids: CASSLGNRVQETQYF. The CDR3 DNA sequence: TGTGCCAGCAGCTTAGGAAACAGGGTACAAGAGACCCAGTACTTC.